Following are 17 T cell receptor beta chains from one sample sequenced in a study of T cell responses to AZD1222 COVID-19 vaccine. Assay: immunoSEQ multiplex PCR; the TCRdb copy retains only in-frame clones and omits some. The sample lists about 34,000 clones, approximately 80% occurring once. Material: peripheral blood, obtained 28 days after the second AZD1222 dose. These receptors were collected from an adult who received the AZD1222 COVID-19 vaccine.

This chain connects TRBV6-1 to TRBJ1-1; possibly TRBD1 for D (6 bases). CDR1 is MNHNS, CDR2 SASEGT, per germline. The V and J ends lost 3 bases and 4 bases respectively, with 12 bases between them. The CDR3 has 14 residues. The CDR3 nucleotides read TGTGCCAGCAGTGATGGGACACAGCCCACTGAAGCTTTCTTT. It translates to CASSDGTQPTEAFF.

V usage is TRBV7-8 and J usage is TRBJ2-7, with 8 bases lining up with TRBD2. This CDR3 region has 14 residues. Germline assignment: CDR1 SGHVS and CDR2 FQNEAQ. Unmatched junction bases numbered 6, after V lost 2 bases and J lost 6 bases. The CDR3 nucleotides read TGTGCCAGCAGCTTACCTGCGAGCGGGGGCGAGCAGTACGTC. It encodes CASSLPASGGEQYV.

This sequence joins TRBV11-3 and TRBJ2-1; 11 nucleotides align to TRBD2. The CDR3 runs to 18 residues. V was clipped by 0 bases and J by 7 bases; unmatched bases: 11. From germline, CDR1 is SGHNT and CDR2 YENEEA. CDR3 sequence: CASSLDWVAGGQTNEQFF. The CDR3, as DNA: TGTGCCAGCAGCTTAGATTGGGTAGCGGGAGGGCAAACGAATGAGCAGTTCTTC.

This chain joins TRBV11-3 and TRBJ2-1; D might be TRBD2 (5 bases). The germline V gene has CDR1 SGHNT and CDR2 YENEEA. The CDR3 runs 16 residues. V was shortened by 4 bases and J by 3 bases, with 16 bases between the two germline ends. The DNA of the CDR3 is TGTGCCAGCAGCTCGCTTCCGGGATTCCGCTACAATGAGCAGTTCTTC. Translating it yields CASSSLPGFRYNEQFF.

A remark on this clone: Because it lacks the conserved phenylalanine or tryptophan at the end, this CDR3 is likely a read error. No DNA is shown, since the ends of the CDR3 on it are uncertain; the CDR3 is the one TCRdb lists. The rearrangement links TRBV27 to TRBJ2-7; the DNA was not compared with TRBD1, the D call given in the table. The CDR3 sequence runs 11 residues, both termini included. Germline V CDR1 and CDR2: MNHEY, SMNVEV (reference sequence). The CDR3 spells CARRPPGQGSL.

V usage is TRBV18 and J usage is TRBJ2-1, with D possibly being TRBD1 (6 bases). CDR1 KGHSH and CDR2 LQKENI come from the germline V gene. The CDR3 length is 13 residues. V lost 1 base to trimming and J lost 10 bases, with 11 bases between them. The CDR3 sequence: CASSPLQGNEQFF. In nucleotides, the CDR3 is TGTGCCAGCTCACCACTACAGGGTAACGAGCAGTTCTTC.

This clone came up once. The chain joins TRBV19 to TRBJ1-5, with D possibly TRBD1 on 5 matching bases. The V end was cut by 3 bases, the J end by 1 base, with 7 bases between. There are 14 residues in the CDR3. The germline V gene encodes CDR1 LNHDA and CDR2 SQIVND (reference sequence). This CDR3 reads CASSMGDSNQPQHF. DNA of the CDR3: TGTGCCAGTAGTATGGGGGACAGCAATCAGCCCCAGCATTTT.

The V and J genes are TRBV3-1 (or the pseudogene TRBV3-2) and TRBJ1-1; D call uncertain. The CDR3 covers 14 residues. V was cut by 4 bases and J by 1 base, with 10 bases left in between. Germline assignment: CDR1 LGHDT and CDR2 YNNKEL (reference sequence). The DNA of the CDR3 is TGTGCCAGCAGCCCCCAGCCGAGGAACACTGAAGCTTTCTTT. The encoded protein is CASSPQPRNTEAFF.

CDR3 amino acids: CASSFWGNTEAFF. For the CDR3, the DNA is TGTGCCAGCAGTTTCTGGGGGAACACTGAAGCTTTCTTT. The rearrangement uses TRBV12-3 or TRBV12-4 and TRBJ1-1, with D uncertain. The ends were cut back, 3 bases at V and 1 base at J, with 6 bases in the middle. The CDR3 is 13 amino acids.

This clone was detected only a few times. The chain joins TRBV6-6 to TRBJ1-5; D might be TRBD1 (6 bases). The V gene lost 6 bases and the J gene lost 3 bases, with 15 bases spanning the gap. This CDR3 contains 15 residues. Germline CDR1 and CDR2: MNHNY and SVGAGI (reference sequence). The DNA of the CDR3 is TGTGCCAGCAGCTTCCGGGACAACGACAATCAGCCCCAGCATTTT. Translated: CASSFRDNDNQPQHF.

V and J are TRBV6-5 and TRBJ1-4, with TRBD1 identical over 8 bases. The length of the CDR3 is 14 residues. Trimming cost V 4 bases and J 7 bases; bases outside gene matches: 5. The germline CDR1 and CDR2 sequences are MNHEY and SVGAGI. In DNA form, the CDR3 reads TGTGCCAGCAGTTCGACAGGGGCGGGTGAAAAACTGTTTTTT. This codes for CASSSTGAGEKLFF.

The gene calls are TRBV5-6 and TRBJ2-7, with a possible D match to TRBD2 (6 bases). CDR1 SGHDT and CDR2 YYEEEE come from the germline V gene. This CDR3 comprises 15 residues. V lost 0 bases, J lost 4 bases, and 14 bases lay in between. DNA of the CDR3: TGTGCCAGCAGCTTGGGACTAGGTGCTCTTTACGAGCAGTACTTC. This translates into CASSLGLGALYEQYF.

The sample holds one count of this clone. V gene TRBV5-4 combines with J gene TRBJ1-3; 8 bases line up with TRBD1. The CDR3 consists of 16 residues. Unmatched junction bases numbered 5, after V lost 3 bases and J lost 0 bases. Germline CDR1 reads SGHNT; CDR2 reads YYREEE (reference sequence). The CDR3 sequence is CASSWGQALSGNTIYF. In nucleotides, the CDR3 is TGTGCCAGCAGCTGGGGACAGGCCCTCTCTGGAAACACCATATATTTT. Combining the CDR3 with reference TRBV5-4 and TRBJ1-3 gives the whole variable domain ETGVTQSPTHLIKTRGQQVTLRCSSQSGHNTVSWYQQALGQGPQFIFQYYREEENGRGNFPPRFSGLQFPNYSSELNVNALELDDSALYLCASSWGQALSGNTIYFGEGSWLTVV.

This clone was detected only once. The V call is TRBV5-6, the J call TRBJ1-2; D unclear. The CDR3 runs 14 residues. In germline, CDR1 is SGHDT, CDR2 YYEEEE. Trimming shortened V by 1 base and J by 1 base, and 8 bases separated the two germline ends. The CDR3 spells CASSLKAGNYGYTF. The CDR3 DNA follows: TGTGCCAGCAGCTTGAAAGCGGGTAACTATGGCTACACCTTC.

The rearrangement joins TRBV6-2 or TRBV6-3 to TRBJ2-2; D is possibly TRBD1 or TRBD2 (6 bases each). The CDR3 has 15 residues. V lost 11 bases and J lost 4, with 20 bases in between. The germline V gene encodes CDR1 MNHEY and CDR2 SVGEGT. CDR3 DNA: TGTGCCTCGAGTTACTCGAGGGGGGTCACCGGGGAGCTGTTTTTT. It codes for CASSYSRGVTGELFF.

The V call is TRBV7-9, the J call TRBJ2-3; maybe TRBD1 (5 bases). CDR3 size: 15 residues. V lost 1 base and J lost 1, with 9 bases in between. CDR1 is SEHNR, CDR2 FQNEAQ, per germline (reference sequence). The CDR3 nucleotides are TGTGCCAGCAGCTTAGGCAGGGCCGGCACAGATACGCAGTATTTT. It is translated as CASSLGRAGTDTQYF.

The CDR3 reads CASSLVAGTGGTEAFF. CDR3 coding DNA: TGTGCCAGCAGCTTAGTTGCTGGGACAGGGGGCACTGAAGCTTTCTTT. This chain links TRBV7-8 with TRBJ1-1, with TRBD1 identical over 11 bases. Looked up from germline, CDR1 is SGHVS and CDR2 is FQNEAQ. This CDR3 region has 16 residues. J gave up 4 bases and V 1 base, and 5 bases lay outside the gene matches.